The clone carrying this T cell receptor (beta chain) occurred many times. Its antigen is unknown. V trimming: 2 bases; J trimming: 2 bases; junction bases outside the gene matches: 2. This CDR3 comprises 14 residues. The data were obtained in a study of T cells in Graves' hyperthyroidism and ophthalmopathy. General study findings and limits: Classification by a 13 V-J model distinguished ophthalmopathy from stable hyperthyroidism.

RNA transcripts yielded amplified TCR beta CDR3 regions. An initial round of RT-PCR targeting the TCR CDR3 relied on the HTBI primer set. TCRdb re-called the multiplex PCR reads through MiXCR, storing one row per CDR3 protein. Of 500,000 to 650,000 distinct CDR3 sequences listed, around 15% are singletons. The study enrolled patients aged 18 to 65 with newly diagnosed hyperthyroidism of under 2 months' duration. The genes are TRBV12-3 or TRBV12-4 and TRBJ2-7, with 8 positions matching TRBD2. This TCR derives from a middle-aged woman with Graves' hyperthyroidism. Sample: blood. The CDR3 coding sequence is TGTGCCAGCAGTTTACAGCGGGGGCCCTACGAGCAGTACTTC. The encoded protein is CASSLQRGPYEQYF.